This passage covers 4 T cell receptor beta chains from one sample sequenced in a study of T cell repertoires in cytomegalovirus infection. These receptors' antigens are unknown. TCRdb reprocessed the reads with MiXCR, giving one entry per CDR3 protein. The sample carries about 68,000 distinct CDR3 sequences, 22% recorded once. The specimen was PBMCs, sequenced either directly or after in vitro stimulation (not recorded which). The receptors were sampled from a human donor in good health (CMV status not recorded). Some clones in this sample may be carry-over from other donors' samples.

The chain employs TRBV12-3 or TRBV12-4 and TRBJ1-4, with D perhaps TRBD1 (6 bases). With 3 bases removed from V and 7 bases from J, the gap between germline ends came to 15 bases. This CDR3 is built from 15 residues. This CDR3 reads CASSFLGTGFEKLFF. The CDR3 DNA reads TGTGCCAGCAGTTTTTTAGGTACAGGGTTTGAAAAACTGTTTTTT.

This clonotype was recorded a few times. This chain connects TRBV12-3 or TRBV12-4 to TRBJ2-5; D might be TRBD1 or TRBD2, each matching 5 bases. The CDR3 runs to 13 residues. The ends were cut back, 7 bases at V and 1 base at J, with 10 bases in the middle. The CDR3 loop reads CASNPGSQETQYF. The CDR3, as DNA: TGTGCCAGCAACCCAGGGAGCCAAGAGACCCAGTACTTC.

This clonotype was found a few times. This chain connects TRBV4-1 to TRBJ2-7; D is unclear. The V end lost 1 base, the J end lost 0 bases, and 10 bases lay between the germline ends. Germline V gene sequence: CDR1 MGHRA, CDR2 YSYEKL. The CDR3 extends over 15 amino acids. This chain's CDR3 is CASSQGPASSYEQYF. The CDR3 DNA reads as TGCGCCAGCAGCCAAGGACCGGCGAGCTCCTACGAGCAGTACTTC.

In its sample, this clonotype was seen a few times. The V gene is TRBV7-2, the J gene TRBJ1-1; D not certain. This CDR3 is built from 13 residues. The germline gives CDR1 SGHTA, CDR2 FQGNSA. V was clipped by 4 bases and J by 3 bases, with 9 bases between them. The CDR3: CASSSQWDTEAFF. CDR3 DNA: TGTGCCAGCAGCTCTCAGTGGGACACTGAAGCTTTCTTT.